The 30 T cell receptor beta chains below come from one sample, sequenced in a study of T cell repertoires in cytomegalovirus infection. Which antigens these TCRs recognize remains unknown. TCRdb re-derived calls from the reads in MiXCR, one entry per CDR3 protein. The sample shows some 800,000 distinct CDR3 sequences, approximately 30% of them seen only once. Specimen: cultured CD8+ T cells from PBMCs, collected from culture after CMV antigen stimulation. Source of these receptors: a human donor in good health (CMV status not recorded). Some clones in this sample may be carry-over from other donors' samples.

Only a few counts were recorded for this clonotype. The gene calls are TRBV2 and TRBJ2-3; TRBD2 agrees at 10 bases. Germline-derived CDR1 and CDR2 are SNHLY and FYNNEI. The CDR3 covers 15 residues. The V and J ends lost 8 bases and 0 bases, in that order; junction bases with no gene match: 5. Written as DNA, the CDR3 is TGTGCCAGCGATGGTAGCGGGGGGAGCACAGATACGCAGTATTTT. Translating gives CASDGSGGSTDTQYF. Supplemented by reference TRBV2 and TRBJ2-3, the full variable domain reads EPEVTQTPSHQVTQMGQEVILRCVPISNHLYFYWYRQILGQKVEFLVSFYNNEISEKSEIFDDQFSVERPDGSNFTLKIRSTKLEDSAMYFCASDGSGGSTDTQYFGPGTRLTVL.

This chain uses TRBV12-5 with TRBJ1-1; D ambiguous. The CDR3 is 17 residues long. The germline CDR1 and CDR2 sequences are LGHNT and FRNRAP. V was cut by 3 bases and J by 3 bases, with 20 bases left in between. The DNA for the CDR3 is TGTGCTAGTGGTTTTGGGGTGGGTAGGGTGTCGGACACTGAAGCTTTCTTT. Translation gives CASGFGVGRVSDTEAFF.

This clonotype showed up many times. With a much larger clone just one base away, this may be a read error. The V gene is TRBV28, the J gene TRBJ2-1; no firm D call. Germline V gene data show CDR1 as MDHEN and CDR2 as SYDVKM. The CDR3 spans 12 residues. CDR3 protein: CASSLFYNEQFF. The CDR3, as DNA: TGTGCCAGCAGCTTATTTTACAATGAGCAGTTCTTC.

The CDR3 region has the DNA TGTGCCACCAGTGAAGCCAGCCAGCCCCAGCATTTT. Translated: CATSEASQPQHF. This chain joins TRBV24-1 and TRBJ1-5, with D hard to call. Germline values: CDR1 KGHDR, CDR2 SFDVKD. Trimming took off 4 bases at V and 7 bases at J, with 7 bases between the two ends. The CDR3 is made up of 12 amino acids.

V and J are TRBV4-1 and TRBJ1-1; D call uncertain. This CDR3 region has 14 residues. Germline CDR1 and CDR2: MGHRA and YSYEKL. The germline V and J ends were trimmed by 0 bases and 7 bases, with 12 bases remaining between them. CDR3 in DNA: TGCGCCAGCAGCCAAGATTGGGCAGCCAATGAAGCTTTCTTT. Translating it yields CASSQDWAANEAFF.

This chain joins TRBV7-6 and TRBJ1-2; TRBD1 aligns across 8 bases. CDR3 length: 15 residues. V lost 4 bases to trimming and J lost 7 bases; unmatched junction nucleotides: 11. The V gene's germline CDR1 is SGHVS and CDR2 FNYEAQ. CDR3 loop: CASSSPGQGRTGYTF. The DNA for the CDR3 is TGTGCCAGCAGCTCACCCGGACAGGGAAGGACTGGCTACACCTTC.

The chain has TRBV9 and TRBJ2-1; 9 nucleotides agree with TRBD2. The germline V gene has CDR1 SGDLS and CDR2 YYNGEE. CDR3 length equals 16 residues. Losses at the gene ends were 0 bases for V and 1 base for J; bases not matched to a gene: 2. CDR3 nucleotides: TGTGCCAGCAGCGTAGACAGCGGGGGGTCCTACAATGAGCAGTTCTTC. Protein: CASSVDSGGSYNEQFF.

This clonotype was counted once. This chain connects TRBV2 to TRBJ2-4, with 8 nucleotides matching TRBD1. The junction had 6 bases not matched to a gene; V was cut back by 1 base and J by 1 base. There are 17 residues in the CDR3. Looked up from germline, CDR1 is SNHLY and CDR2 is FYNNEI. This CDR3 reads CASSEVGTGLAKNIQYF. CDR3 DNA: TGTGCCAGCAGTGAAGTGGGGACAGGACTCGCCAAAAACATTCAGTACTTC.

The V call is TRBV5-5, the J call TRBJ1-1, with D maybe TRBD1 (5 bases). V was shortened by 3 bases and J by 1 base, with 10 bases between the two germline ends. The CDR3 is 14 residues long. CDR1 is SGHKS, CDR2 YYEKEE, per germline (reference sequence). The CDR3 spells CASSWGWGNTEAFF. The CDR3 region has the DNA TGTGCCAGCAGCTGGGGCTGGGGGAACACTGAAGCTTTCTTT.

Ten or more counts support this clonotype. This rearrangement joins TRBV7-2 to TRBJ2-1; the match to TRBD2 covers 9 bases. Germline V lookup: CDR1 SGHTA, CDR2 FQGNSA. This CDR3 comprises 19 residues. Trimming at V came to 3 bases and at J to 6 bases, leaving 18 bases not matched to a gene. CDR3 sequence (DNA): TGTGCCAGCAGCTTGAAGGTCTTTCTGGCTAGCGGGGTAATCAATGAGCAGTTCTTC. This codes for CASSLKVFLASGVINEQFF.

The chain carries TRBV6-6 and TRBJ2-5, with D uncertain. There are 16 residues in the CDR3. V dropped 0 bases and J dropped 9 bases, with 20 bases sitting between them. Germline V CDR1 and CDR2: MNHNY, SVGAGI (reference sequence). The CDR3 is CASSYSIGQPGAPQYF. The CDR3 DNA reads TGTGCCAGCAGTTACTCGATCGGGCAGCCAGGAGCACCCCAGTACTTC.

The CDR3 sequence: CASSDQKYNEQFF. CDR3 nucleotides: TGTGCCAGCAGCGATCAGAAGTACAATGAGCAGTTCTTC. The chain uses TRBV7-6 and TRBJ2-1; no reliable D call. The CDR3 is 13 residues long. The germline V gene has CDR1 SGHVS and CDR2 FNYEAQ. V lost 5 bases, J lost 4 bases, and 9 bases lay in between.

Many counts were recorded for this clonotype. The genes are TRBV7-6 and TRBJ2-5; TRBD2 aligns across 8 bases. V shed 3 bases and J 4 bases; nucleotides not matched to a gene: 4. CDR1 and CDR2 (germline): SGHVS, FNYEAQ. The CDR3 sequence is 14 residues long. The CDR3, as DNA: TGTGCCAGCAGCTTTCGCCTAGCGGGAGAGACCCAGTACTTC. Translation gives CASSFRLAGETQYF.

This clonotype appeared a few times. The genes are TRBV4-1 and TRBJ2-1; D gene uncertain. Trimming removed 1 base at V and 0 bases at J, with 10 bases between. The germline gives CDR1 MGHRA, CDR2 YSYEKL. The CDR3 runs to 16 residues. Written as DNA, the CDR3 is TGCGCCAGCAGCCAAGCGGTCAGGATCTCCTACAATGAGCAGTTCTTC. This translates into CASSQAVRISYNEQFF.

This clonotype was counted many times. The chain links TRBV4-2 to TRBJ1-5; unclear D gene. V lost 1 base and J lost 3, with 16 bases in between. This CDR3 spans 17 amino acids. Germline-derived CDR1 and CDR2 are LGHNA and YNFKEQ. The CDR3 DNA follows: TGTGCCAGCAGCCAAGCCCCCGAGTTGGGGTACAATCAGCCCCAGCATTTT. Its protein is CASSQAPELGYNQPQHF.

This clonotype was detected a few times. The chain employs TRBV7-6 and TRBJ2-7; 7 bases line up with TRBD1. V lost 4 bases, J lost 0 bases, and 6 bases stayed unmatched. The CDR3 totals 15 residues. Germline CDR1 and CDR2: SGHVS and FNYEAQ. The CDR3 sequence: CASSSRQGASYEQYV. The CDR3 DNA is TGTGCCAGCAGCTCCCGACAGGGAGCCTCCTACGAGCAGTACGTC.

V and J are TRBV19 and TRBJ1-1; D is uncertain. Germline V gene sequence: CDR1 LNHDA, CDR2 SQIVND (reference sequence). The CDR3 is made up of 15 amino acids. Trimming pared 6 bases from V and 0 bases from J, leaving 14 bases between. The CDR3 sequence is CASRHGPFMNTEAFF. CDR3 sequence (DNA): TGTGCCAGTAGGCATGGGCCCTTTATGAACACTGAAGCTTTCTTT.

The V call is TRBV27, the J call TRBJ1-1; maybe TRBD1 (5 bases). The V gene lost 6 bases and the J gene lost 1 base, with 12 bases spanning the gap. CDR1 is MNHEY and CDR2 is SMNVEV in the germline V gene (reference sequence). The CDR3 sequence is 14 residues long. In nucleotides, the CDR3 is TGTGCCAGCAGACGGGGGACGGCGAACACTGAAGCTTTCTTT. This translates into CASRRGTANTEAFF.

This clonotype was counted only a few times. Here the CDR3 DNA reads TGCGCCAGCAGTGAGGCTAGCGGGGGGGAAACCCCTAATGAGCAGTTCTTC. This sequence encodes CASSEASGGETPNEQFF. The chain has TRBV10-2 and TRBJ2-1, with 12 bases lining up with TRBD2. The trim removed 2 bases at V and 7 bases at J, leaving 9 bases unmatched. From germline, CDR1 is WSHSY and CDR2 SAAADI. The CDR3 consists of 17 residues.

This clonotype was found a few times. The CDR3 region is CSARSTPGQIYEQYF. CDR3 nucleotide sequence: TGCAGTGCTAGGTCAACACCGGGACAGATTTACGAGCAGTACTTC. This chain uses TRBV20-1 with TRBJ2-7, with 7 bases identical to TRBD1. The V segment lost 3 bases and the J segment 4 bases; nucleotides outside the gene matches: 12. Germline CDR1 DFQATT, CDR2 SNEGSKA (reference sequence). The CDR3 contains 15 residues.

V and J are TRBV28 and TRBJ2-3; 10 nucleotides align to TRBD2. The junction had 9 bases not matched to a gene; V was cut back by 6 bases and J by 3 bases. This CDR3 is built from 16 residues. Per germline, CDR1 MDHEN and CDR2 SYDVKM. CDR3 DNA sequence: TGTGCCAGCAGCCCTATCACTAGCGGGACTACAGATACGCAGTATTTT. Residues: CASSPITSGTTDTQYF.

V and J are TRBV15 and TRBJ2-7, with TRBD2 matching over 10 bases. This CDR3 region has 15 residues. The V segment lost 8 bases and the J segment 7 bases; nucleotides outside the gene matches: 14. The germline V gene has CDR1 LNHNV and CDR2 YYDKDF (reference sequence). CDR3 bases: TGTGCCACCGCCTGGAGCGGGGGGGCAGGCGAGGAGCAGTACTTC. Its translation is CATAWSGGAGEEQYF.

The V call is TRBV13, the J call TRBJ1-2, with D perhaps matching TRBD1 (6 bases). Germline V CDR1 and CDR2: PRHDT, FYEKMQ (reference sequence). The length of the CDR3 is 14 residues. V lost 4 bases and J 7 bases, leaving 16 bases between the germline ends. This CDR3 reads CASSYSGESGGYTF. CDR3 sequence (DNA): TGTGCCAGCAGCTACTCAGGGGAGAGCGGTGGCTACACCTTC.

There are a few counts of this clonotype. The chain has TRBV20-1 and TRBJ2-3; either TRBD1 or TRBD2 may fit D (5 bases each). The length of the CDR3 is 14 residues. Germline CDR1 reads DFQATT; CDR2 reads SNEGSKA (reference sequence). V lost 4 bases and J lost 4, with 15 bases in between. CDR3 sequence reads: CSAIGPGTPDTQYF. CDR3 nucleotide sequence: TGCAGTGCTATAGGGCCAGGGACCCCAGATACGCAGTATTTT.

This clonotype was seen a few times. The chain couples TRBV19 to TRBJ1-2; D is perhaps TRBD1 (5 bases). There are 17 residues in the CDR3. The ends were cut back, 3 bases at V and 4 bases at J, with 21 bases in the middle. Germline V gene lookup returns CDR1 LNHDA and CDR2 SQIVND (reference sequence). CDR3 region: CASSMMQDTRYSYGYTF. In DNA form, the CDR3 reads TGTGCCAGTAGTATGATGCAGGACACCCGTTATTCCTATGGCTACACCTTC.

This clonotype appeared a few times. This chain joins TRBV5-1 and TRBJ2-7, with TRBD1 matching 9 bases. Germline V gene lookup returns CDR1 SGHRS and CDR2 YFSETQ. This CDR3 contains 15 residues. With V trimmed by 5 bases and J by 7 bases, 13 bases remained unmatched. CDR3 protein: CASRAVPGQGEEQYV. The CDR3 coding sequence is TGCGCCAGCAGAGCGGTCCCGGGACAGGGTGAAGAGCAGTACGTC.

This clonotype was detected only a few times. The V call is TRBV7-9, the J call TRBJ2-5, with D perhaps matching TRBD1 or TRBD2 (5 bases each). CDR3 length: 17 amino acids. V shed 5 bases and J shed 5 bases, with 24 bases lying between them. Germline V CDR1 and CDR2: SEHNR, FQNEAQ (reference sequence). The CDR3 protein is CASSRDGEQIIWETQYF. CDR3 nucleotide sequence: TGTGCCAGCAGCCGGGACGGTGAACAAATAATCTGGGAGACCCAGTACTTC.

CDR3 amino acids: CASGDGTYEQYF. The CDR3 DNA reads as TGTGCCAGTGGGGACGGTACCTACGAGCAGTACTTC. The rearrangement links TRBV19 to TRBJ2-7, with D possibly called TRBD1 or TRBD2 (5 bases each). Germline V lookup: CDR1 LNHDA, CDR2 SQIVND (reference sequence). V lost 8 bases and J 2 bases, leaving 10 bases between the germline ends. The CDR3 is 12 residues long.

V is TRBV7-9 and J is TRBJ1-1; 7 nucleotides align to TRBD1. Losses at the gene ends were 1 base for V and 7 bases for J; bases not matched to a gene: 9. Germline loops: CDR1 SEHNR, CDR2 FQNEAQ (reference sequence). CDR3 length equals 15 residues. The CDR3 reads CASSLDRGLSIEAFF. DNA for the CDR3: TGTGCCAGCAGCTTAGACAGGGGTCTCTCTATTGAAGCTTTCTTT.

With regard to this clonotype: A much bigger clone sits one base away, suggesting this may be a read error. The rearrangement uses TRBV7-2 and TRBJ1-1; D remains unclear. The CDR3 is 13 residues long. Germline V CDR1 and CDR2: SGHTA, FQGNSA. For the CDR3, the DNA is TGTGCCAACAGCCCGCGGTGGGGCACTGAAGCTTTCTTT. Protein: CANSPRWGTEAFF.